This is a list of T cell receptor beta chains from one sample in a study of shared clonotypes between healthy human individuals. The data were produced by immunoSEQ multiplex PCR, yet TCRdb's version contains in-frame clones alone and is incomplete. The sample yields approximately 240,000 clones, over 50% seen once. Sequenced sample: memory CD4+ T cells sorted from blood. These receptors all stem from a man in his thirties or forties in good health. Each CDR3 is given with its conserved first and last residue. D genes are given only for firm matches. Expanded clones are given a class, and other clones once, few, many or no size at all.

many	TRBD1	TRBV5-1	TRBJ2-5	TGCGCCAGCAGCTCAGGGACAGGGGGCTTTCAAGAGACCCAGTACTTC	CASSSGTGGFQETQYF
-	-	TRBV2	TRBJ1-2	TGTGCCAGCAGAAGACAGTACTATGGCTACACCTTC	CASRRQYYGYTF
-	-	TRBV18	TRBJ1-2	TGTGCCAGCTCACCAGCAGGAGGTGGCTACACCTTC	CASSPAGGGYTF
-	-	TRBV2	TRBJ1-5	TGTGCCAGCAGCAGGGATCAGCCCCAGCATTTT	CASSRDQPQHF
-	TRBD1	TRBV18	TRBJ2-2	TGTGCCAGCTACAAAAGGCCAGGGGGCCTCACCGGGGAGCTGTTTTTT	CASYKRPGGLTGELFF
many	TRBD1	TRBV9	TRBJ1-2	TGTGCCAGCAGACCGGGAGGGGGCTCATGGGGCTACACCTTC	CASRPGGGSWGYTF
-	TRBD2	TRBV30	TRBJ2-7	TGTGCCTGGAAGGAAGCGGGAGGGCCCCCTTGGGAGCAGTACTTC	CAWKEAGGPPWEQYF
-	TRBD1	TRBV7-3	TRBJ2-1	TGTGCCAGCAGCGTCGAGGGGGCCGACTTGCGGGAGCAGTTCTTC	CASSVEGADLREQFF
many	-	TRBV5-1	TRBJ2-5	TGCGCCAGCAGTCGGCGGGTCCAGGGGTTCCAAGAGACCCAGTACTTC	CASSRRVQGFQETQYF
many	-	TRBV29-1	TRBJ2-1	TGCAGCGTCGAGGGTTCTGGGCACAATGAGCAGTTCTTC	CSVEGSGHNEQFF
once	-	TRBV5-1	TRBJ2-2	TGCGCCAGCAGCTTAAATCGACAGGGGGAGCTGTTTTTT	CASSLNRQGELFF
few	-	TRBV7-2	TRBJ2-3	TGTGCCAGCAGCTTAGCGGGACTCAATACGCAGTATTTT	CASSLAGLNTQYF
many	TRBD2	TRBV5-1	TRBJ2-3	TGCGCCAGCAGCCGAATTGGACTAGCGGGCACCGATAGCACAGATACGCAGTATTTT	CASSRIGLAGTDSTDTQYF
once	-	TRBV28	TRBJ1-5	TGTGCCAGCAGCGGGCAGGCTATCCAGCCCCAGCATTTT	CASSGQAIQPQHF
few	-	TRBV5-4	TRBJ1-1	TGTGCCAGCAGTGAATTGAACACTGAAGCTTTCTTT	CASSELNTEAFF
-	-	TRBV7-5	TRBJ2-1	TGTGTCAGAAGCTTAGCCTGGACTTCGGAGCAGTTCTTC	CVRSLAWTSEQFF
many	-	TRBV18	TRBJ2-1	TGTGCCAGCTCACCGGGGGTAGTCGGACAATGGAACTCCTACAATGAGCAGTTCTTC	CASSPGVVGQWNSYNEQFF
few	-	TRBV6-6	TRBJ1-5	TGTGCCAGCAGTTACTGGAGAGGGGAGGCCAGGAGGCCCCAGCATTTT	CASSYWRGEARRPQHF
few	-	TRBV7-2	TRBJ2-5	TGTGCCAGCAGCTTAGCTAGCGGAATTCGAGAGACCCAGTACTTC	CASSLASGIRETQYF
-	-	TRBV18	TRBJ2-7	TGTGCCAGCTCACTGGAAGGGTACGAGCAGTACTTC	CASSLEGYEQYF
-	-	TRBV19	TRBJ1-3	TGTGCCAGTAGTATAGTCGGACAATACTCTGGAAACACCATATATTTT	CASSIVGQYSGNTIYF
few	-	TRBV5-6	TRBJ1-3	TGTGCCAGCGGCAACTATAACTTGCGCTCTGGAAACACCATATATTTT	CASGNYNLRSGNTIYF
-	-	TRBV7-2	TRBJ1-5	TGTGCCAGCAGCCAGTACGGGGCCGTAGGACAGCCCCAGCATTTT	CASSQYGAVGQPQHF
-	-	TRBV2	TRBJ2-2	TGTGCCAGCAGTCAGGGGACCGGGGAGCTGTTTTTT	CASSQGTGELFF
-	TRBD2	TRBV7-2	TRBJ2-1	TGTGCCAGCAGCTTATTCTGGACTAGCGGGTCCTACAATGAGCAGTTCTTC	CASSLFWTSGSYNEQFF
-	TRBD1	TRBV14	TRBJ1-5	TGTGCCAGCAGCCTGACAGGGGCGAGAGGTCAGCCCCAGCATTTT	CASSLTGARGQPQHF
few	TRBD2	TRBV4-1	TRBJ2-7	TGCGCCAGCAGCCTAAACTTAGGACTAGCGGGAGTCCAGTACTTC	CASSLNLGLAGVQYF
-	-	TRBV30	TRBJ2-5	TGTGCCTGGAGTGTACGAGGGAATCCCCAGTACTTC	CAWSVRGNPQYF
-	-	TRBV12-2	TRBJ1-1	TGTGCAAGTCGCTTACCCAACACTGAAGCTTTCTTT	CASRLPNTEAFF
-	-	TRBV19	TRBJ1-4	TGTGCCAGTACCAAAGGGAGGGGTGGAGGAGGCGAAAAACTGTTTTTT	CASTKGRGGGGEKLFF
once	-	TRBV2	TRBJ2-5	TGTGCCAGCAGTGAGGAGTACCAAGAGACCCAGTACTTC	CASSEEYQETQYF
-	-	TRBV28	TRBJ1-2	TGTGCCAGCAGTCTTTCCGGGACCCGTGGCTACACCTTC	CASSLSGTRGYTF
-	TRBD1	TRBV5-5	TRBJ1-5	TGTGCCAGCAGCTTGGGGGACAGGGGCGTTTGGAGCAATCAGCCCCAGCATTTT	CASSLGDRGVWSNQPQHF